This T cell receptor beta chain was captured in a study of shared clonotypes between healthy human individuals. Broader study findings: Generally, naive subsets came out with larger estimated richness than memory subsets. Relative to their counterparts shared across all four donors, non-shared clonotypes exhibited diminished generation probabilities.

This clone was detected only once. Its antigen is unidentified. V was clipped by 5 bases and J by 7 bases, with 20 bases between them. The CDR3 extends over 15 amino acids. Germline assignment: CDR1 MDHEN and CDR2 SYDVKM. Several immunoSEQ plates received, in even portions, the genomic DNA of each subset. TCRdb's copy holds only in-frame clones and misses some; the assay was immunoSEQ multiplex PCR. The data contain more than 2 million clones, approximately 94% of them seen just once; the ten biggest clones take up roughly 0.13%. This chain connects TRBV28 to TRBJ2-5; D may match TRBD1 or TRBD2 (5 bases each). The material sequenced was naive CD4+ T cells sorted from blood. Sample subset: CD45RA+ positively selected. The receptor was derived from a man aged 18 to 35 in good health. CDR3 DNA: TGTGCCAGCAGTCCCCGCGGTCGGGACCCGTCGACCCAGTACTTC. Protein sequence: CASSPRGRDPSTQYF.